The clone carrying this T cell receptor beta chain was counted a single time. CDR3 length equals 13 residues. Between the trimmed V and J ends, which lost 4 bases and 7 bases, there was a span of 8 bases. CDR1 is SEHNR, CDR2 FQNEAQ, per germline (reference sequence). This table comes from immunoSEQ multiplex PCR, and its TCRdb copy is limited to in-frame clones, with some not included. This table holds about 29,000 clones, 70% to 90% found once. These data are taken from a study of blood T cell repertoires in COVID-19. Whole-study context: Acute-phase and convalescent COVID-19 samples originated in the United States, Italy and Spain. From T cells, B-cell-depleted T cells, or PBMCs came the material, which was cDNA or gDNA.

The chain employs TRBV7-9 and TRBJ1-6, with D perhaps TRBD1 (6 bases). The receptor was derived from a human donor in a cohort sampled during active COVID-19. Source material: peripheral blood. The CDR3 region has the DNA TGTGCCAGCAGCTCCACAGGGAATTCACCCCTCCACTTT. This encodes CASSSTGNSPLHF.